The sequence of this T cell receptor (beta chain) was determined in a study of PD-1 blockade in classical Hodgkin lymphoma. Study conclusions and caveats: The baseline diversity of complete responders showed similarity to that of newly diagnosed patients.

Every patient relapsed after autologous stem cell transplantation, and brentuximab vedotin exposure varied. Assay used: immunoSEQ multiplex PCR; TCRdb lists only in-frame clones, some missing. The data contain about 110,000 clones, roughly 87% of them seen just once; the ten biggest clones take up 20%. Germline CDR1 reads SGHVS; CDR2 reads FNYEAQ. This CDR3 has 14 residues. V shed 3 bases and J 4 bases; nucleotides not matched to a gene: 5. As for this clone: Its cognate antigen is unknown.

The chain employs TRBV7-6 and TRBJ1-1; TRBD1 matches at 7 bases. The material sequenced was peripheral blood mononuclear cells (PBMCs), taken before the second cycle of nivolumab. This TCR came from a human donor with classical Hodgkin lymphoma. As DNA, the CDR3 is TGTGCCAGCAGCTTTCCAGGGGGGAGCACTGAAGCTTTCTTT. It is translated as CASSFPGGSTEAFF.